Each of the 10 T cell receptor beta chains below was sequenced from the same sample in a study of blood T cells in healthy people across ages. Next came a second PCR, run for about 6 to 12 cycles, which used a sample-barcoded 5' primer along with a J-beta primer mix. TCRdb passed the 5' RACE reads through MiXCR, listing each CDR3 protein once. Of 1.5 million to 2 million distinct CDR3 sequences listed, just under 50% were seen once; the top ten hold 2.1%. Sequencing used blood. These receptors all stem from a woman between 40 and 55 years old in good health.

V usage is TRBV6-2 or TRBV6-3 and J usage is TRBJ2-5; a weak D match, TRBD1 (6 bases). Germline V gene lookup returns CDR1 MNHEY and CDR2 SVGEGT. Trimming removed 6 bases from V and 5 bases from J, with 16 bases in between. This CDR3 has 14 amino acids. CDR3 DNA sequence: TGTGCCAGCAGACAAACAGGGTCGGGCGAGACCCAGTACTTC. Protein product: CASRQTGSGETQYF.

There are a few counts of this clonotype. The gene calls are TRBV10-3 and TRBJ2-7; TRBD2 is a possible D gene (5 bases). Germline-derived CDR1 and CDR2 are ENHRY and SYGVKD. CDR3 length: 15 residues. V lost 2 bases, J lost 3 bases, and 14 bases lay in between. CDR3: CAISEGETGIYEQYF. CDR3 DNA: TGTGCCATCAGTGAGGGGGAGACGGGGATCTACGAGCAGTACTTC.

The chain is built from TRBV6-6 and TRBJ2-3; 9 bases are shared with TRBD1. The germline gives CDR1 MNHNY, CDR2 SVGAGI (reference sequence). The J segment lost 4 bases and the V segment lost 10 bases, leaving 12 bases of the junction unmatched. This CDR3 spans 15 amino acids. The CDR3 region has the DNA TGTGCCAACAGACCCCCGGGACAGGGAGCAGATACGCAGTATTTT. Its translation: CANRPPGQGADTQYF.

This chain links TRBV20-1 with TRBJ1-4; the D gene is possibly TRBD1 (5 bases). This CDR3 is built from 12 residues. The germline CDR1 and CDR2 sequences are DFQATT and SNEGSKA (reference sequence). Trimming took off 7 bases at V and 10 bases at J, with 16 bases between the two ends. The CDR3 is CSVGTYEGKLFF. The CDR3 DNA reads TGCAGTGTTGGGACCTACGAGGGAAAACTGTTTTTT.

The CDR3 sequence: CASNFFGGEETQYF. The DNA for the CDR3 is TGTGCCAGCAACTTTTTCGGGGGGGAAGAGACCCAGTACTTC. The gene calls are TRBV7-2 and TRBJ2-5, with TRBD2 matching over 8 bases. This CDR3 comprises 14 residues. V lost 7 bases to trimming and J lost 3 bases; unmatched junction nucleotides: 7. CDR1 is SGHTA and CDR2 is FQGNSA in the germline V gene.

The rearrangement links TRBV28 to TRBJ2-2, with TRBD2 as a possible D gene (6 bases). CDR3 size: 15 residues. Germline V lookup: CDR1 MDHEN, CDR2 SYDVKM. Trimming left V 3 bases short and J 7 bases short, with 15 bases between. The CDR3 protein is CASSFAGRSNGELFF. DNA for the CDR3: TGTGCCAGCAGTTTTGCGGGGAGGAGTAACGGGGAGCTGTTTTTT.

This clonotype was observed many times. This chain joins TRBV7-2 and TRBJ2-7; 8 nucleotides align to TRBD1. Germline CDR1 reads SGHTA; CDR2 reads FQGNSA. J lost 5 bases, V lost 5 bases, and 8 bases had no gene match. This CDR3 spans 14 amino acids. CDR3 DNA: TGTGCCAGCAGCAGGACAGGGACGTCCCACGAGCAGTACTTC. Translated: CASSRTGTSHEQYF.

A few counts support this clonotype. The V gene is TRBV28, the J gene TRBJ1-2; 8 positions agree with TRBD1. Trimming at V came to 3 bases and at J to 0 bases, leaving 3 bases not matched to a gene. Germline V gene lookup returns CDR1 MDHEN and CDR2 SYDVKM. The CDR3 covers 15 residues. The CDR3 DNA is TGTGCCAGCAGTTTCGGGGACAGGCCTAACTATGGCTACACCTTC. It is translated as CASSFGDRPNYGYTF.

The chain combines TRBV5-1 with TRBJ2-3; 10 bases line up with TRBD2. Germline V gene sequence: CDR1 SGHRS, CDR2 YFSETQ. The trim removed 0 bases at V and 6 bases at J, leaving 7 bases unmatched. This CDR3 is 16 amino acids long. The CDR3 DNA sequence: TGCGCCAGCAGCTTGGATCAGCGGGGGGGCCGGGATACGCAGTATTTT. It yields the protein CASSLDQRGGRDTQYF.

The chain uses TRBV15 and TRBJ1-6; weak D call: TRBD1 (5 bases). Per the germline V gene, CDR1 is LNHNV and CDR2 is YYDKDF (reference sequence). This CDR3 contains 18 residues. V lost 1 base to trimming and J lost 0 bases, with 13 bases between them. The CDR3 is CATSRASQGNSYNSPLHF. The CDR3 DNA follows: TGTGCCACCAGCAGAGCCTCCCAGGGAAACTCCTATAATTCACCCCTCCACTTT.